The entry that follows covers one T cell receptor (beta chain) sequence. The antigen it binds to is not known. No base-level quality is on record; no much larger clone is a single base apart. Library creation used RACE. The reads were generated on a NextSeq 500. During library preparation, unique molecular identifiers were attached to individual cDNA molecules so that TCRs could be counted quantitatively and reproducibly. In the source study's methods: Samples had a median of roughly 91,000 TCRs, with a range from roughly 23,224 to 700,000. The Decombinator software suite was used to annotate the V, J and CDR3 of the TCR reads. For PS versus PT1 abundance plots, all samples were subsampled to the same number of TCRs (28,000). TCRs were defined as expanded if absent before sensitization and observed at least eight times at the 2-week time point. The public reads were reanalyzed by TCRdb: fastp trimming at Q25, MiXCR alignment, in-frame beta chains only. One record per CDR3 amino acid sequence lists the most common genes and DNA. TCRdb's processing, not the authors', yielded these V and J calls. The sample yields about 77,000 distinct CDR3 sequences; about 8.6% were counted once. 1.5% to 2% of the sample is held by the ten biggest clonotypes.

These data are taken from a study of human T cells and chemical hapten exposure (dated by TCRdb to about 2021). Concerning the study at large: The libraries were sequenced as a pool, and the TCR yield per sample differed mostly because of small variations in library volumes within the pool. The study tracked peripheral blood TCR repertoire changes in vivo during primary and secondary sensitization to the hapten diphenylcyclopropenone (DPC) in alopecia patients. Each blood RNA sample was used to sequence both TCR alpha and TCR beta chains.

Broad study findings and their caveats: After repeated subsampling, the strength of the expansion versus patch-test correlation and the threshold at which it became significant changed. DPC sensitization did not change how many TCRs were above 1 in 1000 frequency, and no evidence was found of alterations in global repertoire structure.

The CDR1 and CDR2 encoded by the germline V gene are SQVTM and ANQGSEA. Counted from cysteine to phenylalanine, this CDR3 has 13 amino acids. The only DNA kept is the CDR3, 39 bases in frame from the first base. The junction shows trimming of 7 bases on V and 3 bases on J, and the gene matches do not reach 7 bases of it. Per the publication, the time point label means: healthy volunteer bleed at 6 weeks. Unfractionated whole blood was collected in Tempus Blood RNA tubes, and total RNA was extracted from that blood. Five or six healthy volunteers served as TCR sequencing controls and were bled at day 0, 2 weeks and 6 weeks.

Sequenced input: whole blood. The TCR comes from a female donor in good health. Some clones in this sample may be carry-over from other donors' samples. The chain uses TRBV29-1 and TRBJ2-5, with 8 junctional bases fitting TRBD1. Here the CDR3 is given as CSGVDRAKETQYF. In nucleotides, the sequence is TGCAGCGGGGTGGACAGGGCTAAAGAGACCCAGTACTTC.